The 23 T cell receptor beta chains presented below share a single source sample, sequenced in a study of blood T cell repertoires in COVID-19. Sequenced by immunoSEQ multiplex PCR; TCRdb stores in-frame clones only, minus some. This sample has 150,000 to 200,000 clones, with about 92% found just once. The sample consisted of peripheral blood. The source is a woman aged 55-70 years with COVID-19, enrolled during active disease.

The CDR3 sequence: CAISDVRGDYGYTF. DNA of the CDR3: TGTGCCATCAGCGATGTACGGGGAGACTATGGCTACACCTTC. The chain has TRBV10-3 and TRBJ1-2; D gene uncertain. Between the trimmed V and J ends, which lost 6 bases and 3 bases, there was a span of 14 bases. The CDR3 sequence is 14 residues long. Germline CDR1 and CDR2: ENHRY and SYGVKD.

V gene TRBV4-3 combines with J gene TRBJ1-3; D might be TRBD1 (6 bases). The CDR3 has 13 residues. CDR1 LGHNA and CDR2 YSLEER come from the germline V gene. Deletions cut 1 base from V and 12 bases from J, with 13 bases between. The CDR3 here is CASSQATGYNIYF. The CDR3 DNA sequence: TGCGCCAGCAGCCAAGCTACAGGGTACAACATATATTTT.

CDR3 sequence reads: CASSLVGLNQPQHF. For the CDR3, the DNA is TGTGCCAGCAGCTTGGTGGGCCTGAATCAGCCCCAGCATTTT. The V gene is TRBV5-8, the J gene TRBJ1-5, with D hard to call. The V end lost 0 bases, the J end lost 4 bases, and 8 bases lay between the germline ends. The CDR3 loop spans 14 amino acids. Germline V gives CDR1 SGHTS, CDR2 YDEGEE.

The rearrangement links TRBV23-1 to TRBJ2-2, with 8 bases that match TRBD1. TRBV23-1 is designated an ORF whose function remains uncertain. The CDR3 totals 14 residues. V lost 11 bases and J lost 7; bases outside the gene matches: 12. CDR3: CARTEGRGLGELFF. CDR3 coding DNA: TGCGCCCGAACCGAGGGCAGGGGGCTCGGGGAGCTGTTTTTT.

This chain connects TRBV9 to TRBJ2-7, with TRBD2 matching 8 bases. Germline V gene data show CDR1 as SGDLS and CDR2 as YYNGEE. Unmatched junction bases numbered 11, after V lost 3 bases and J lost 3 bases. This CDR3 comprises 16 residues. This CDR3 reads CASSAHQAGENYEQYF. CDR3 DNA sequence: TGTGCCAGCAGCGCCCACCAAGCGGGGGAAAACTACGAGCAGTACTTC.

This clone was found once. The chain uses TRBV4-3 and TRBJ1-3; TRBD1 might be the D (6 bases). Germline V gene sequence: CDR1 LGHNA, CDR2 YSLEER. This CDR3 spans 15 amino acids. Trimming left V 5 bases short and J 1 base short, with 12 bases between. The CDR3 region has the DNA TGCGCCAGCAGCGCGACGGACAGATCTGGAAACACCATATATTTT. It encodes CASSATDRSGNTIYF.

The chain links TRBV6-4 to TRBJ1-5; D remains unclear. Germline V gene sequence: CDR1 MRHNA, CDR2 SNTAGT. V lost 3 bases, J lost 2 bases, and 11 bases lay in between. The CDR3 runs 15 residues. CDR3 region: CASSDGRRGNQPQHF. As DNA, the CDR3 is TGTGCCAGCAGTGATGGCAGGCGGGGCAATCAGCCCCAGCATTTT.

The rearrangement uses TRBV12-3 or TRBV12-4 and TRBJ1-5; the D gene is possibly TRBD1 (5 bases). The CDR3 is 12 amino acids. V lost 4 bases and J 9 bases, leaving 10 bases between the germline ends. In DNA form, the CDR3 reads TGTGCCAGCAGTTCCCCGGGGGGGCCCCAGCATTTT. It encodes CASSSPGGPQHF.

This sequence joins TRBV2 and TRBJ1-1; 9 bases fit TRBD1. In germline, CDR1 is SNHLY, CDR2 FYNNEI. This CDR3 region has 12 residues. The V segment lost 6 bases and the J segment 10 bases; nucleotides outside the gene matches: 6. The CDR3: CASSDGTGRAFF. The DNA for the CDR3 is TGTGCCAGCAGCGACGGGACAGGGAGAGCTTTCTTT.

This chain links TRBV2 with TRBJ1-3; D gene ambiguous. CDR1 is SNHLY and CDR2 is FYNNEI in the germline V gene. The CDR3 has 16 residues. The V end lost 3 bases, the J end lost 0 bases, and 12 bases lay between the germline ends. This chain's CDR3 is CASSDPGKASGNTIYF. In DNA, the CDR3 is TGTGCCAGCAGTGATCCCGGGAAGGCCTCTGGAAACACCATATATTTT.

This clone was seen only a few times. CDR3 DNA sequence: TGTGCCAGCAGTTATGCAGGGAGGAGGCTCAACGAACTGTTTTTT. This gives the protein CASSYAGRRLNELFF. This rearrangement joins TRBV6-2 or TRBV6-3 to TRBJ1-4; a possible D gene is TRBD1 (5 bases). Germline CDR1 reads MNHEY; CDR2 reads SVGEGT. This CDR3 has 15 residues. Trimming removed 3 bases at V and 12 bases at J, with 20 bases between.

The DNA of the CDR3 is TGTGCCAGCAGTTACTCCCTCGGCGGGGGGGCATTCAATGAGCAGTTCTTC. As protein: CASSYSLGGGAFNEQFF. The gene calls are TRBV6-2 or TRBV6-3 and TRBJ2-1; 9 bases line up with TRBD2. Trimming cost V 0 bases and J 6 bases; bases outside gene matches: 9. Germline CDR1 is MNHEY and CDR2 is SVGEGT. This CDR3 comprises 17 residues.

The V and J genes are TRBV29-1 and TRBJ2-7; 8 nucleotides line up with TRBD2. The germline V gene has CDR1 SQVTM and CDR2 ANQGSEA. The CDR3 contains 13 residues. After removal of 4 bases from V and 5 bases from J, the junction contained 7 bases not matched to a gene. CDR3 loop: CSVGVSGEDEQYF. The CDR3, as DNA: TGCAGCGTTGGTGTTAGCGGGGAGGACGAGCAGTACTTC.

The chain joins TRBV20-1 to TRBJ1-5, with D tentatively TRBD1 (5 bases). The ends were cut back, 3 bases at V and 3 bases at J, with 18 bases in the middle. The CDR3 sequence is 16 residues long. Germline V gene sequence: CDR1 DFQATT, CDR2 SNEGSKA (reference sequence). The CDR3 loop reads CSASQGFDSPNQPQHF. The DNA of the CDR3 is TGCAGTGCTAGTCAGGGCTTCGACAGCCCCAATCAGCCCCAGCATTTT.

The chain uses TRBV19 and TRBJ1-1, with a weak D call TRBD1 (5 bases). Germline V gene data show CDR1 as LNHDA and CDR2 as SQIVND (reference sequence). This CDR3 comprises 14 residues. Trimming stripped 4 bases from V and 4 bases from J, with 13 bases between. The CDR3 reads CASSSGIQGTEAFF. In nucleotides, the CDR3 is TGTGCCAGTAGTAGTGGAATCCAGGGCACTGAAGCTTTCTTT.

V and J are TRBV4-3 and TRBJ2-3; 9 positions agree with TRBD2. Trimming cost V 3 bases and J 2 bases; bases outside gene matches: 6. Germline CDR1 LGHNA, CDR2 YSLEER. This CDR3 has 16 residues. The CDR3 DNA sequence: TGCGCCAGCAGCCATCCCGCGGGGGGGGTCACAGATACGCAGTATTTT. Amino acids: CASSHPAGGVTDTQYF.

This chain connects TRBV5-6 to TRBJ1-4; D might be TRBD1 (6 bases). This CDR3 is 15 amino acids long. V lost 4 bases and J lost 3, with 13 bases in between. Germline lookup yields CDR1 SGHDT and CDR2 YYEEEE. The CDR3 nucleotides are TGTGCCAGCAGCCCTCAGGGGAGGGCTAATGAAAAACTGTTTTTT. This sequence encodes CASSPQGRANEKLFF.

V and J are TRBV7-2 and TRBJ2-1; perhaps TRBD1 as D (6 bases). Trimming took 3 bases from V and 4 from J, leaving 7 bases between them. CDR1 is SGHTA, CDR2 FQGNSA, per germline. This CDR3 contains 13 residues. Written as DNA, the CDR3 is TGTGCCAGCAGCTTGGACAGATACAATGAGCAGTTCTTC. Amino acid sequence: CASSLDRYNEQFF.

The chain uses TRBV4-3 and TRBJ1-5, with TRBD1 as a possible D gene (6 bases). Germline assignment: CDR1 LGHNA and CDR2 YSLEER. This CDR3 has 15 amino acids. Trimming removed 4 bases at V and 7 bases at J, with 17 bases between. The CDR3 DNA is TGCGCCAGCAGCCCATCCCACAGGGTGGAGCAGCCCCAGCATTTT. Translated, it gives CASSPSHRVEQPQHF.

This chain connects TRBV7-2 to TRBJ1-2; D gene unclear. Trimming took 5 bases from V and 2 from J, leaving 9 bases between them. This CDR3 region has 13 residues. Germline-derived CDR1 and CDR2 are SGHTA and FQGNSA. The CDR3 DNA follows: TGTGCCAGCAGCCCGGCGGGAAACTATGGCTACACCTTC. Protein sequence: CASSPAGNYGYTF.

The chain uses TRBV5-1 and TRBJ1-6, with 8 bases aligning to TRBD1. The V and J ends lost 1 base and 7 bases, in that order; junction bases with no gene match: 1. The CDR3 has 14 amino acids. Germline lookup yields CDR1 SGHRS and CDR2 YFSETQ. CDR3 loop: CASSLRDRNSPLHF. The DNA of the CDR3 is TGCGCCAGCAGCTTGCGGGACAGGAATTCACCCCTCCACTTT.

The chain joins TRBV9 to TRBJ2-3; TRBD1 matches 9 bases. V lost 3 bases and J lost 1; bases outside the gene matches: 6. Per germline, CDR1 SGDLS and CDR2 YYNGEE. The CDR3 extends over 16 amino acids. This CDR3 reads CASSEQGAYGTDTQYF. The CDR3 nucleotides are TGTGCCAGCAGCGAACAGGGGGCGTATGGCACAGATACGCAGTATTTT.

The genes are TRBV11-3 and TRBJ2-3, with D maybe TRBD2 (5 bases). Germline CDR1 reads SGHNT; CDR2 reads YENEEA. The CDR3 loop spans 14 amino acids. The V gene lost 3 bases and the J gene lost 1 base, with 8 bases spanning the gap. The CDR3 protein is CASSLREGTDTQYF. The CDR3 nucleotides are TGTGCCAGCAGCTTGAGGGAAGGCACAGATACGCAGTATTTT.